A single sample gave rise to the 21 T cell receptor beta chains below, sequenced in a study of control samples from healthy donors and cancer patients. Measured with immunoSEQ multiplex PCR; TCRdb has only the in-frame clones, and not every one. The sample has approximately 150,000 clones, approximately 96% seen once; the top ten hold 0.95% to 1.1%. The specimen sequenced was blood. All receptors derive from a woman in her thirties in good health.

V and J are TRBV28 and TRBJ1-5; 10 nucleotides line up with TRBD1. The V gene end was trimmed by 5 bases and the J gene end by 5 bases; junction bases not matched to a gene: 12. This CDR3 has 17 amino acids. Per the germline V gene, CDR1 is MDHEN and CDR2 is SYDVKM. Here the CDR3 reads CASSPRGGTGVDQPQHF. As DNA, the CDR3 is TGTGCCAGCAGTCCCCGTGGGGGGACAGGGGTTGATCAGCCCCAGCATTTT.

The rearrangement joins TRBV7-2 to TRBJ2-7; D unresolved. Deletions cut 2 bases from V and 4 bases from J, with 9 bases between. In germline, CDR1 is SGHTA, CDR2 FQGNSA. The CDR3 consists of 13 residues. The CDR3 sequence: CASSLFEGYEQYF. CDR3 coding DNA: TGTGCCAGCAGCTTATTCGAAGGATACGAGCAGTACTTC.

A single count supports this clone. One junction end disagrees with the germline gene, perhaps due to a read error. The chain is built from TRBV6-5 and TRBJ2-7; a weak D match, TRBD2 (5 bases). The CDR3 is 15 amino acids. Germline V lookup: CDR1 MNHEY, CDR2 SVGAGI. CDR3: CASRYSGGGSYEQYF. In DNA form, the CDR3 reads TGTGCCAGCAGGTACTCTGGAGGCGGGTCCTACGAGCAGTACTTC.

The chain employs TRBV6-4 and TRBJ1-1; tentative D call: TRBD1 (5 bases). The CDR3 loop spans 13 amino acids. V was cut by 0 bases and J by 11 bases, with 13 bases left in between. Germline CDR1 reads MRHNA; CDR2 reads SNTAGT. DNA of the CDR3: TGTGCCAGCAGTGACTCGATGGGGGTAAGGGCTTTCTTT. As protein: CASSDSMGVRAFF.

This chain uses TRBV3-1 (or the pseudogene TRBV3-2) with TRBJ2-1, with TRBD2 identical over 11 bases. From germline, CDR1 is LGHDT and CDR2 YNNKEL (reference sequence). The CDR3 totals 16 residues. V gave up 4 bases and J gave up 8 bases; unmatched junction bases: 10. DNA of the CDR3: TGTGCCAGCAGCCTCCCCACACTAGCGGGAGTGGATGAGCAGTTCTTC. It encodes CASSLPTLAGVDEQFF.

The CDR3 region has the DNA TGCACCAGCAGCCGAACAGGTTCCTACGAGCAGTACTTC. It is translated as CTSSRTGSYEQYF. The gene calls are TRBV1 and TRBJ2-7; the DNA was not used to check the table's D call, TRBD1. TRBV1 is given as a pseudogene. The CDR3 covers 13 residues.

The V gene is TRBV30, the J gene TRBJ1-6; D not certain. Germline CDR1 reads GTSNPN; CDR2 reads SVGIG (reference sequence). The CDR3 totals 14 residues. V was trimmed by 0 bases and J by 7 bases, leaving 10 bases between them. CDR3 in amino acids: CAWSVRWENSPLHF. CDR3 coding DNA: TGTGCCTGGAGTGTCCGGTGGGAGAATTCACCCCTCCACTTT.

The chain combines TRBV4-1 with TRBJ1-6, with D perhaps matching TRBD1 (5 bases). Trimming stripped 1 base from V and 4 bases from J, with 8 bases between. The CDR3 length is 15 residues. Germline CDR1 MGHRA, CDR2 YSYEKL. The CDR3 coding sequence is TGCGCCAGCAGCCAAGGGACACGGTATAATTCACCCCTCCACTTT. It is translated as CASSQGTRYNSPLHF.

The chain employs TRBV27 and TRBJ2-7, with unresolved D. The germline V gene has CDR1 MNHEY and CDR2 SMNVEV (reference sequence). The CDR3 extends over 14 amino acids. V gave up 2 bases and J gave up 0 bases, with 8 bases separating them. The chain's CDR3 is CASSLTQLSYEQYF. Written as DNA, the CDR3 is TGTGCCAGCAGTTTAACTCAGCTCTCCTACGAGCAGTACTTC.

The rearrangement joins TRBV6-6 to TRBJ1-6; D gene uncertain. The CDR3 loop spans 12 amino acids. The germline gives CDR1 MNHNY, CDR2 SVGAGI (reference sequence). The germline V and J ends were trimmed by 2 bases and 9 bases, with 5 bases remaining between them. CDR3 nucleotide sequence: TGTGCCAGCAGTTACATGGGTTCACCCCTCCACTTT. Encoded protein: CASSYMGSPLHF.

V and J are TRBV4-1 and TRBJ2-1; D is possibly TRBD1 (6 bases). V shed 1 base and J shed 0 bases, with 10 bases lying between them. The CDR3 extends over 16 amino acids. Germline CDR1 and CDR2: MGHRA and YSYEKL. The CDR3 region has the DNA TGCGCCAGCAGCCAAGGAGGGGGTAGCTCCTACAATGAGCAGTTCTTC. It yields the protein CASSQGGGSSYNEQFF.

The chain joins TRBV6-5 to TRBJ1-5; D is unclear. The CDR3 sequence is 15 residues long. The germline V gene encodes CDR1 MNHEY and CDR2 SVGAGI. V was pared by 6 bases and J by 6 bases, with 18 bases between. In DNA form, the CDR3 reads TGTGCCAGCAGCCGTACAATAGGGTTGGGTCAGCCCCAGCATTTT. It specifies CASSRTIGLGQPQHF.

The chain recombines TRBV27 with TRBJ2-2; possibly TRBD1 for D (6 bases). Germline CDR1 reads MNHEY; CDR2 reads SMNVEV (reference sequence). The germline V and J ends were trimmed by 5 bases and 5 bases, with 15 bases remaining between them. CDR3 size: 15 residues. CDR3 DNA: TGTGCCAGCAGTCCACTCCTTACAGGGACCGGGGAGCTGTTTTTT. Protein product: CASSPLLTGTGELFF.

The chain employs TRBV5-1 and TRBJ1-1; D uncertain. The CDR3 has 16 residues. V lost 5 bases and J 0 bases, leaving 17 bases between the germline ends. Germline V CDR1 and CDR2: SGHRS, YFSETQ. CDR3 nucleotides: TGCGCCAGCAGACCGGGCCCTCAAAGGGTGAACACTGAAGCTTTCTTT. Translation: CASRPGPQRVNTEAFF.

CDR3 residues: CASRFIPRTRQVLGDQPQHF. CDR3 bases: TGTGCCAGCAGGTTTATCCCCCGAACGAGACAGGTTTTGGGAGATCAGCCCCAGCATTTT. The chain employs TRBV28 and TRBJ1-5; maybe TRBD1 (6 bases). Per the germline V gene, CDR1 is MDHEN and CDR2 is SYDVKM. The CDR3 contains 20 residues. Trimming cost V 6 bases and J 5 bases, with 32 bases left between them.

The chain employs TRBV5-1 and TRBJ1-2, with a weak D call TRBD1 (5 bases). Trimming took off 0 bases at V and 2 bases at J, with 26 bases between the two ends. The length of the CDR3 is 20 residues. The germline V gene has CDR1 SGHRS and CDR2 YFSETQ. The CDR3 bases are TGCGCCAGCAGCTTGGCCTACCAGGGAAAGGAACTGAACTGGAACTATGGCTACACCTTC. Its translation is CASSLAYQGKELNWNYGYTF.

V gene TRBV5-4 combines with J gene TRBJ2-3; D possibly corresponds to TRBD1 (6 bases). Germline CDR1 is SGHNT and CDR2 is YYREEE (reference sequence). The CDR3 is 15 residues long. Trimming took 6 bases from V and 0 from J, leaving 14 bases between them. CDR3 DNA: TGTGCCAGCAACCTACGACAGGCCAGCACAGATACGCAGTATTTT. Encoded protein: CASNLRQASTDTQYF.

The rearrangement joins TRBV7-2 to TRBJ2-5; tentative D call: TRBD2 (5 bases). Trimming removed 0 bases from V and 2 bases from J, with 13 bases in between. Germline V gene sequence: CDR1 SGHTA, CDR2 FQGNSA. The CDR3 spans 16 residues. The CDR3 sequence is CASSLAPSWMQETQYF. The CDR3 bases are TGTGCCAGCAGCTTAGCGCCTAGCTGGATGCAAGAGACCCAGTACTTC.

The CDR3 DNA sequence: TGCGCCAGCAGTGTTACAGGGTTCACTGAAGCTTTCTTT. This encodes CASSVTGFTEAFF. The chain has TRBV10-2 and TRBJ1-1; D perhaps matches TRBD1 (6 bases). This CDR3 contains 13 residues. Germline V gene data show CDR1 as WSHSY and CDR2 as SAAADI. The V and J ends lost 4 bases and 4 bases respectively, with 10 bases between them.

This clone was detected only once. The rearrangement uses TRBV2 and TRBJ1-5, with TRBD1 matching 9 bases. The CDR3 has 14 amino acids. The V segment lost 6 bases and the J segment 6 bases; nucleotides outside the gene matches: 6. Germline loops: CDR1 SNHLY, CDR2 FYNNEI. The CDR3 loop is CASRKDRGFQPQHF. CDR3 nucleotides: TGTGCCAGCAGAAAGGACAGGGGCTTTCAGCCCCAGCATTTT.

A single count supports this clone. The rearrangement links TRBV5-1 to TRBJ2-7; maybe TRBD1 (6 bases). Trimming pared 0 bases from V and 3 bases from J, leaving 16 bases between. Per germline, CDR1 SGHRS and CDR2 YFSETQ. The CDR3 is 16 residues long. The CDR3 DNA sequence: TGCGCCAGCAGCTTGGCCACAGGGCCTCCTAACTACGAGCAGTACTTC. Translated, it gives CASSLATGPPNYEQYF.